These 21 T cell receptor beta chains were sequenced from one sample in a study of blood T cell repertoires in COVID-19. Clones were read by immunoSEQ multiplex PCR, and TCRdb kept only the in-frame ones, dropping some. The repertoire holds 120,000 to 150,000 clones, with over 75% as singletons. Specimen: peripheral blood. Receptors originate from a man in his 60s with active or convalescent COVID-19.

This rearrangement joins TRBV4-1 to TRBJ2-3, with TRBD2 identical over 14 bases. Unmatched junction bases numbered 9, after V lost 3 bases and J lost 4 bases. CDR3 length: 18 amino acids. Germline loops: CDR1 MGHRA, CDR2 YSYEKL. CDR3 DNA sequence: TGCGCCAGCAGCCATGGGACTAGCGGGAGTATGGTGTCAGATACGCAGTATTTT. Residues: CASSHGTSGSMVSDTQYF.

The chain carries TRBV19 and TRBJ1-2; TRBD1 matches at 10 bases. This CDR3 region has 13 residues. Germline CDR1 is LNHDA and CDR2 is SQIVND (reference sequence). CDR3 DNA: TGTGCAACCGGGACAGGGGATATCAATGGCTACACCTTC. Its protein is CATGTGDINGYTF.

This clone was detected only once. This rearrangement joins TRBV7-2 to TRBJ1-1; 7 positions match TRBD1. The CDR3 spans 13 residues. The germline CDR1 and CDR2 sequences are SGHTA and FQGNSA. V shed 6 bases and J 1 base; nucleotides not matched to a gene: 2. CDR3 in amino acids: CASRRQGNTEAFF. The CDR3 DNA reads TGTGCCAGCAGGCGACAGGGGAACACTGAAGCTTTCTTT.

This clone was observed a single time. The CDR3: CASRQGVDYEQYF. In DNA form, the CDR3 reads TGTGCCAGTAGACAGGGCGTGGACTACGAGCAGTACTTC. The V gene is TRBV19, the J gene TRBJ2-7; TRBD1 might be the D (6 bases). This CDR3 has 13 amino acids. Trimming left V 6 bases short and J 3 bases short, with 12 bases between. In germline, CDR1 is LNHDA, CDR2 SQIVND (reference sequence).

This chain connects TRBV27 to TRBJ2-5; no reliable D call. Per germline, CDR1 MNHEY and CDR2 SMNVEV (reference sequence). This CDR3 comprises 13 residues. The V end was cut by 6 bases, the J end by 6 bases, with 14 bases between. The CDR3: CASSQTRPQTQYF. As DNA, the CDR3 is TGTGCCAGCAGCCAGACTCGCCCCCAGACCCAGTACTTC.

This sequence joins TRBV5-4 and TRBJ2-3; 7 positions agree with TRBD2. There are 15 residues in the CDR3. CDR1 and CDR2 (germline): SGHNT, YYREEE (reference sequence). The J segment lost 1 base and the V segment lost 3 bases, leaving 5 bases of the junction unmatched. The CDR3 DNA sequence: TGTGCCAGCAGCTCAGGACTAGAAGGCACAGATACGCAGTATTTT. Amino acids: CASSSGLEGTDTQYF.

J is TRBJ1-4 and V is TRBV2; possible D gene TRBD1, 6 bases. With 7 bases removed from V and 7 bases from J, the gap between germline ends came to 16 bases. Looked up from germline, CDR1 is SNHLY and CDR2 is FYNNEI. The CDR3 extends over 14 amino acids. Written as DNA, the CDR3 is TGTGCCAGCATTCCCGGGGGGACACCTGAAAAACTGTTTTTT. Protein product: CASIPGGTPEKLFF.

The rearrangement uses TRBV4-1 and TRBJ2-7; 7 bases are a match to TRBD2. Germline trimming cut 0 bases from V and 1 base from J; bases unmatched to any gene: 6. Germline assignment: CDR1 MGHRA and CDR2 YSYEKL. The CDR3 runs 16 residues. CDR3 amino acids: CASSQERASGSYEQYF. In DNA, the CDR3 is TGCGCCAGCAGCCAAGAGAGGGCTAGCGGATCCTACGAGCAGTACTTC.

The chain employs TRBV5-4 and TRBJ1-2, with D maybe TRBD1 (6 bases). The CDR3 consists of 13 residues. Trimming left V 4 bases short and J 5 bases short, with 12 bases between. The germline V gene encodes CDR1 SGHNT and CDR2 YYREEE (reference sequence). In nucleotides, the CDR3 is TGTGCCAGCAGCCGGCTAGGGACATATGGCTACACCTTC. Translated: CASSRLGTYGYTF. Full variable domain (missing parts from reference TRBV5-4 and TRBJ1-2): ETGVTQSPTHLIKTRGQQVTLRCSSQSGHNTVSWYQQALGQGPQFIFQYYREEENGRGNFPPRFSGLQFPNYSSELNVNALELDDSALYLCASSRLGTYGYTFGSGTRLTVV.

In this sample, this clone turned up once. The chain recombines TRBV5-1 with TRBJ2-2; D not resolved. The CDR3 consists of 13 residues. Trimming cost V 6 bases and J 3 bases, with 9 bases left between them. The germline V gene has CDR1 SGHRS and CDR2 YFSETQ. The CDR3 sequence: CASNPGDTGELFF. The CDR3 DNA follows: TGCGCCAGCAATCCTGGAGACACCGGGGAGCTGTTTTTT. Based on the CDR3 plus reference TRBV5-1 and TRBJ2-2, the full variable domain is KAGVTQTPRYLIKTRGQQVTLSCSPISGHRSVSWYQQTPGQGLQFLFEYFSETQRNKGNFPGRFSGRQFSNSRSEMNVSTLELGDSALYLCASNPGDTGELFFGEGSRLTVL.

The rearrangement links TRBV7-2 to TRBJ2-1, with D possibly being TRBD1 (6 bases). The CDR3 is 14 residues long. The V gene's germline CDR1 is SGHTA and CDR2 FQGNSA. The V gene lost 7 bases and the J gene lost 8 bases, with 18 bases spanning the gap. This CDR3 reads CASTHHETGDEQFF. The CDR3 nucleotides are TGTGCCAGCACCCACCACGAGACAGGAGATGAGCAGTTCTTC. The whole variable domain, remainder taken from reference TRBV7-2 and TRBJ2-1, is GAGVSQSPSNKVTEKGKDVELRCDPISGHTALYWYRQSLGQGLEFLIYFQGNSAPDKSGLPSDRFSAERTGGSVSTLTIQRTQQEDSAVYLCASTHHETGDEQFFGPGTRLTVL.

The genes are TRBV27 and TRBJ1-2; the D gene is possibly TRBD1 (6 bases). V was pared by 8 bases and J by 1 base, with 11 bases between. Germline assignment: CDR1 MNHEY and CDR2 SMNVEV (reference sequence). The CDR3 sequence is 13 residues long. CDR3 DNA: TGTGCCAGCCGGGACACCGGTAACTATGGCTACACCTTC. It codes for CASRDTGNYGYTF.

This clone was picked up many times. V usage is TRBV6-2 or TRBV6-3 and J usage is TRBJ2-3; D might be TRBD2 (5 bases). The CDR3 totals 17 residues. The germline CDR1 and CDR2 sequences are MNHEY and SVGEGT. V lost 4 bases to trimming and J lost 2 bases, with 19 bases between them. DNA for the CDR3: TGTGCCAGCAGTTGGCGGACCCGTGCGGGTGACACAGATACGCAGTATTTT. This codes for CASSWRTRAGDTDTQYF.

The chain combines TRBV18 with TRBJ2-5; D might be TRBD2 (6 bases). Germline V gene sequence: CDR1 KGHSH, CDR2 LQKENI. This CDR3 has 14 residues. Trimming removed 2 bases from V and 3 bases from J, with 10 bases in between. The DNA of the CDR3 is TGTGCCAGCTCACCAGCTAGCGAAAAAGAGACCCAGTACTTC. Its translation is CASSPASEKETQYF.

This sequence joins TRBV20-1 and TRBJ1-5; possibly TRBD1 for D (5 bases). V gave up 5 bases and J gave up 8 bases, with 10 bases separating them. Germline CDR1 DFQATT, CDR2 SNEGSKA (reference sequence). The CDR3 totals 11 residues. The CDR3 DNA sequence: TGCAGTGCTGTCGGCAGGGAGCCCCAGCATTTT. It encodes CSAVGREPQHF.

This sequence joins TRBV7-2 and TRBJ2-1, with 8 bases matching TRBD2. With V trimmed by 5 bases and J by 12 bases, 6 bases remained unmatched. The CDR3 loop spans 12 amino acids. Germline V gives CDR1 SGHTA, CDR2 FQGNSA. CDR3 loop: CASSTRTSRQFF. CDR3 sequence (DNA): TGTGCCAGCAGCACAAGGACTAGCAGGCAGTTCTTC.

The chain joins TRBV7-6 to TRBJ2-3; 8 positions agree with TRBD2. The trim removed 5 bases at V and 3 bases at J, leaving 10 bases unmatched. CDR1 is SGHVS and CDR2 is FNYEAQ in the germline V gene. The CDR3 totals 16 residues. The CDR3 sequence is CASSAGLVGRTDTQYF. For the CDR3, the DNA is TGTGCCAGCAGCGCGGGACTAGTGGGAAGAACAGATACGCAGTATTTT.

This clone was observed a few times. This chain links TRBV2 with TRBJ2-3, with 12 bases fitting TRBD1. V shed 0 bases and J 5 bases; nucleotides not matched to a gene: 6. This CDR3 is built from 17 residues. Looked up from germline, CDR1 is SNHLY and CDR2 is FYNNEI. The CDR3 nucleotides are TGTGCCAGCAGTGAAGCGCTTGGGACAGGGGGCATAGATACGCAGTATTTT. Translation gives CASSEALGTGGIDTQYF. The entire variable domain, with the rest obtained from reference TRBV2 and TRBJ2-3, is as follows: EPEVTQTPSHQVTQMGQEVILRCVPISNHLYFYWYRQILGQKVEFLVSFYNNEISEKSEIFDDQFSVERPDGSNFTLKIRSTKLEDSAMYFCASSEALGTGGIDTQYFGPGTRLTVL.

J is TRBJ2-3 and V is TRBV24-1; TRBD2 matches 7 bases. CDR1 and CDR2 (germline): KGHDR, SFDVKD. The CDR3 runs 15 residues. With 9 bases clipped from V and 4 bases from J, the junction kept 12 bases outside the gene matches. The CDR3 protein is CATQSRRERADTQYF. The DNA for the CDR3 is TGTGCCACCCAGTCGAGGCGGGAGAGGGCAGATACGCAGTATTTT.

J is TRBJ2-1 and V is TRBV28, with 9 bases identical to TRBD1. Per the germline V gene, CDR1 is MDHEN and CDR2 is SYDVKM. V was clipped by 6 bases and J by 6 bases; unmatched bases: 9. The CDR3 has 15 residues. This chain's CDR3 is CASSLAGQGGNEQFF. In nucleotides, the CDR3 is TGTGCCAGCAGCCTCGCGGGACAGGGCGGCAATGAGCAGTTCTTC.

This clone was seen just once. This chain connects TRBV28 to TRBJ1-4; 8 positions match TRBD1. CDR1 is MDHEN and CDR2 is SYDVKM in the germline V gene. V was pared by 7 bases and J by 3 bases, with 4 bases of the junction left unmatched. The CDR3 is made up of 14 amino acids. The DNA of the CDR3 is TGTGCCAGCAATCAACAGGGGGCTAATGAAAAACTGTTTTTT. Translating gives CASNQQGANEKLFF. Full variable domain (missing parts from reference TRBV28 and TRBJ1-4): DVKVTQSSRYLVKRTGEKVFLECVQDMDHENMFWYRQDPGLGLRLIYFSYDVKMKEKGDIPEGYSVSREKKERFSLILESASTNQTSMYLCASNQQGANEKLFFGSGTQLSVL.